The rows below give T cell receptor beta chains drawn from one sample of a study of blood T cell repertoires in COVID-19. The repertoire was sequenced with immunoSEQ multiplex PCR; TCRdb's copy has only in-frame clones and lacks some. The profile shows under 80,000 clones, 80% to 90% of them singletons. Sequenced sample: peripheral blood. Receptors originate from a man at least 80 years old in a cohort sampled during active COVID-19. CDR3s include the opening cysteine and the closing phenylalanine or tryptophan. A D gene is named only where the DNA matches it firmly. Not every row has a clone size; where given, it reads once, few, many or a size class.

J,D,size,V,DNA,CDR3
TRBJ1-4,TRBD1,NA,TRBV5-1,TGCGCCAGCAGCTTGGCGGACAGGCCAACAACTAATGAAAAACTGTTTTTT,CASSLADRPTTNEKLFF
TRBJ1-5,TRBD1,NA,TRBV2,TGTGCCAGCAGTGAAGCGCGGACAGGGGATCAGCCCCAGCATTTT,CASSEARTGDQPQHF
TRBJ1-3,NA,medium-sized,TRBV14,TGTGCCAGCAGCCGAGGACGGCGGGGAACTGGAAACACCATATATTTT,CASSRGRRGTGNTIYF
TRBJ2-2,TRBD2,once,TRBV2,TGTGCCAGCAGTGAGGGGACTAGCGGGGCGAACACCGGGGAGCTGTTTTTT,CASSEGTSGANTGELFF
TRBJ2-5,TRBD1,NA,TRBV4-1,TGCGCCAGCAGCCAAGATTCCGGGGACAGTGAGACCCAGTACTTC,CASSQDSGDSETQYF
TRBJ1-3,TRBD1,NA,TRBV5-6,TGTGCCAGCAGGTACGGACAGGGCGGAAACACCATATATTTT,CASRYGQGGNTIYF
TRBJ2-7,NA,once,TRBV12-3/TRBV12-4,TGTGCCAGCAGTTTAAGGAGCTACGAGCAGTACTTC,CASSLRSYEQYF
TRBJ1-1,TRBD1,NA,TRBV6-6,TGTGCCAGCAGTGACAGGGTACCGGCTTTCTTT,CASSDRVPAFF
TRBJ2-3,TRBD1,NA,TRBV28,TGTGCCAGCAGTTTGGGTGACAGGGGGCTAACAGATACGCAGTATTTT,CASSLGDRGLTDTQYF
TRBJ2-2,NA,NA,TRBV11-2,TGTGCCAGCAGCTTGGCCAGACTCACCGGGGAGCTGTTTTTT,CASSLARLTGELFF
TRBJ2-5,TRBD2,NA,TRBV5-1,TGCGCCAGCAGCTTGGGGACTAGCGGCGGAAAAGAGACCCAGTACTTC,CASSLGTSGGKETQYF
TRBJ2-2,NA,NA,TRBV19,TGTGCCAGTAGTATAGTAGGCAGGGCCGACACCGGGGAGCTGTTTTTT,CASSIVGRADTGELFF
TRBJ1-1,TRBD1,NA,TRBV3-1/TRBV3-2,TGTGCCAGCAGCCCGTCCGGGACAGGTGAAGCTTTCTTT,CASSPSGTGEAFF
TRBJ2-3,NA,NA,TRBV7-2,TGTGCCAGCAGCCCCCTCCGGAGCCCTGGAGATACGCAGTATTTT,CASSPLRSPGDTQYF
TRBJ1-2,NA,NA,TRBV3-1/TRBV3-2,TGTGCCAGCAGCCGAAAGGAACCCCCGGGCTATGGCTACACCTTC,CASSRKEPPGYGYTF
TRBJ1-5,NA,NA,TRBV6-6,TGTGCCAGCAGAACAGAAGCAGGGCTCGGGCCCCAGCATTTT,CASRTEAGLGPQHF
TRBJ2-2,NA,NA,TRBV11-1,TGTGCCAGCAGACTACCGGGACAGAACACCGGGGAGCTGTTTTTT,CASRLPGQNTGELFF
TRBJ1-1,TRBD1,NA,TRBV19,TGTGCCAGTAGTATCCCAGGGGGCAGGATGAACACTGAAGCTTTCTTT,CASSIPGGRMNTEAFF